The 23 T cell receptor beta chains given below trace back to one sample, sequenced in a study of shared clonotypes between healthy human individuals. Measured with immunoSEQ multiplex PCR; TCRdb has only the in-frame clones, and not every one. The data hold some 2.1 million clones, with about 94% observed a single time. CD45RO-negative, CCR7-positively selected cells formed the naive CD8 fraction, excluding terminally differentiated effector memory CD45RA+ cells. The sample taken for sequencing was naive CD8+ T cells sorted from blood. These receptor sequences come from a man aged 18 to 29 in good health.

The rearrangement uses TRBV7-2 and TRBJ2-7; D remains unclear. Trimming took 3 bases from V and 5 from J, leaving 23 bases between them. CDR3 length: 17 residues. CDR1 is SGHTA and CDR2 is FQGNSA in the germline V gene. The CDR3 nucleotides read TGTGCCAGCAGCTTCCTCATTAACTGGACGTACGAGGACGAGCAGTACTTC. As protein: CASSFLINWTYEDEQYF.

This chain links TRBV29-1 with TRBJ2-5; D remains ambiguous. The CDR3 length is 13 residues. Trimming left V 1 base short and J 5 bases short, with 11 bases between. The germline V gene has CDR1 SQVTM and CDR2 ANQGSEA. The CDR3 DNA follows: TGCAGCGTTGAAGGGCTAGTGTACGAGACCCAGTACTTC. It is translated as CSVEGLVYETQYF.

The chain couples TRBV10-3 to TRBJ1-2; TRBD1 aligns across 8 bases. The V segment lost 4 bases and the J segment 8 bases; nucleotides outside the gene matches: 6. CDR3 size: 13 residues. CDR1 and CDR2 from the germline V gene are ENHRY and SYGVKD. The CDR3 sequence is CAISVSGGEGYTF. The CDR3 DNA reads as TGTGCCATCAGTGTTTCAGGGGGCGAAGGCTACACCTTC.

To note about this clone: The sample carries other DNA sequences with the same CDR3. The rearrangement uses TRBV5-1 and TRBJ2-3, with D hard to call. The CDR3 is made up of 12 amino acids. The germline gives CDR1 SGHRS, CDR2 YFSETQ. The V and J ends lost 0 bases and 5 bases respectively, with 4 bases between them. The CDR3 bases are TGCGCCAGCAGCTTGGTTGGAGATACGCAGTATTTT. Its translation: CASSLVGDTQYF.

The chain has TRBV10-1 and TRBJ1-3, with TRBD1 matching over 9 bases. CDR3 length: 18 residues. With 6 bases clipped from V and 2 bases from J, the junction kept 14 bases outside the gene matches. Germline V lookup: CDR1 WNHNN, CDR2 SYGVQD (reference sequence). The DNA for the CDR3 is TGCGCCAGCAGGAGAGGAAAAAACAGGGGGCGAACTGGAAACACCATATATTTT. This encodes CASRRGKNRGRTGNTIYF.

The V gene is TRBV5-6, the J gene TRBJ1-1; D is unclear. V was cut by 6 bases and J by 1 base, with 10 bases left in between. The germline gives CDR1 SGHDT, CDR2 YYEEEE. The CDR3 loop spans 13 amino acids. The chain's CDR3 is CASTSGENTEAFF. Here the CDR3 DNA reads TGTGCCAGCACCTCCGGGGAGAACACTGAAGCTTTCTTT.

The chain recombines TRBV7-8 with TRBJ2-1; 7 bases line up with TRBD2. The CDR3 covers 17 residues. V shed 4 bases and J 0 bases; nucleotides not matched to a gene: 9. Germline CDR1 is SGHVS and CDR2 is FQNEAQ. In DNA, the CDR3 is TGTGCCAGCAGCTCCTCTAGCGGTCAGAGCTCCTACAATGAGCAGTTCTTC. It translates to CASSSSSGQSSYNEQFF.

The rearrangement uses TRBV6-1 and TRBJ2-2, with TRBD2 matching 13 bases. The V and J ends lost 7 bases and 7 bases, in that order; junction bases with no gene match: 6. The CDR3 is made up of 15 amino acids. Germline CDR1 MNHNS, CDR2 SASEGT. The CDR3 sequence is CASTRLAGGDGELFF. The DNA for the CDR3 is TGTGCCAGCACCAGACTAGCGGGAGGTGACGGGGAGCTGTTTTTT.

This clone was seen just once. This chain uses TRBV13 with TRBJ2-7; D unresolved. Germline V gene data show CDR1 as PRHDT and CDR2 as FYEKMQ (reference sequence). The CDR3 is made up of 13 amino acids. The ends were cut back, 0 bases at V and 4 bases at J, with 7 bases in the middle. In DNA form, the CDR3 reads TGTGCCAGCAGCTTAGGGGGATGGTACGAGCAGTACTTC. Translation: CASSLGGWYEQYF.

The J gene is TRBJ2-7, the V gene TRBV11-2, with no clear D. The germline V gene encodes CDR1 SGHAT and CDR2 FQNNGV. V shed 5 bases and J shed 9 bases, with 20 bases lying between them. The CDR3 length is 14 residues. As DNA, the CDR3 is TGTGCCAGCAGCGGAAGGACCGCTTTTTCTGGGCAGTACTTC. It specifies CASSGRTAFSGQYF.

The chain is built from TRBV4-2 and TRBJ2-3; D unresolved. Germline loops: CDR1 LGHNA, CDR2 YNFKEQ. The V end was cut by 0 bases, the J end by 1 base, with 5 bases between. The CDR3 loop spans 14 amino acids. CDR3 nucleotide sequence: TGTGCCAGCAGCCAAGATCCCGGCACAGATACGCAGTATTTT. Residues: CASSQDPGTDTQYF.

The chain employs TRBV6-6 and TRBJ2-7; no firm D call. The germline V gene has CDR1 MNHNY and CDR2 SVGAGI (reference sequence). CDR3 size: 15 residues. Trimming cost V 0 bases and J 3 bases, with 12 bases left between them. The CDR3 loop is CASSYSPRIYYEQYF. CDR3 bases: TGTGCCAGCAGTTACTCCCCCAGGATATACTACGAGCAGTACTTC.

This clone was counted a single time. CDR3 region: CASRGRTYTEAFF. CDR3 coding DNA: TGTGCCAGCAGGGGACGGACTTACACTGAAGCTTTCTTT. The chain employs TRBV6-1 and TRBJ1-1, with D perhaps TRBD1 (5 bases). The V end lost 6 bases, the J end lost 3 bases, and 11 bases lay between the germline ends. The CDR3 totals 13 residues. Germline V gives CDR1 MNHNS, CDR2 SASEGT.

This rearrangement joins TRBV13 to TRBJ1-2, with D tentatively TRBD1 (6 bases). V lost 2 bases and J lost 3, with 16 bases in between. The CDR3 contains 16 residues. Germline values: CDR1 PRHDT, CDR2 FYEKMQ (reference sequence). This CDR3 is CASSLPPYREDYGYTF. CDR3 coding DNA: TGTGCCAGCAGCTTACCCCCGTACAGGGAGGACTATGGCTACACCTTC.

Only a few counts were recorded for this clone. The chain joins TRBV7-9 to TRBJ1-6; D remains ambiguous. The CDR3 runs to 15 residues. V was pared by 6 bases and J by 7 bases, with 16 bases between. Germline CDR1 reads SEHNR; CDR2 reads FQNEAQ (reference sequence). CDR3 protein: CASRQPRELNSPLHF. In DNA form, the CDR3 reads TGTGCCAGCAGACAGCCCCGGGAGCTGAATTCACCCCTCCACTTT.

The chain combines TRBV28 with TRBJ2-4; D possibly matches TRBD1 or TRBD2 (5 bases each). The V end lost 8 bases, the J end lost 1 base, and 15 bases lay between the germline ends. The CDR3 is 15 residues long. CDR1 MDHEN and CDR2 SYDVKM come from the germline V gene. The CDR3 is CASLGVPEAKNIQYF. The CDR3 DNA reads as TGTGCCAGCTTGGGGGTCCCTGAGGCCAAAAACATTCAGTACTTC.

The chain carries TRBV19 and TRBJ1-6, with TRBD1 as a possible D gene (5 bases). Trimming cost V 3 bases and J 4 bases, with 13 bases left between them. Per germline, CDR1 LNHDA and CDR2 SQIVND (reference sequence). CDR3 length: 16 residues. For the CDR3, the DNA is TGTGCCAGTAGTATCGCGGCGACAGTTTATAATTCACCCCTCCACTTT. Translation gives CASSIAATVYNSPLHF.

The V call is TRBV27, the J call TRBJ2-1; TRBD2 matches 11 bases. This CDR3 is 16 amino acids long. CDR1 and CDR2 from the germline V gene are MNHEY and SMNVEV (reference sequence). V shed 6 bases, J shed 8 bases, and the junction held 12 bases outside the gene matches. The chain's CDR3 is CASSLTPGTSGYEQFF. The CDR3 coding sequence is TGTGCCAGCAGCCTAACCCCAGGGACTAGCGGCTATGAGCAGTTCTTC.

The rearrangement uses TRBV4-1 and TRBJ2-1; D is unclear. V lost 2 bases and J 8 bases, leaving 10 bases between the germline ends. This CDR3 is 13 amino acids long. CDR1 is MGHRA and CDR2 is YSYEKL in the germline V gene. The CDR3 loop is CASSQPGGDEQFF. CDR3 bases: TGCGCCAGCAGCCAACCGGGTGGCGATGAGCAGTTCTTC.

In regard to this clone: One end of the junction fails to match germline, which may point to a read error. This sequence joins TRBV27 and TRBJ2-1; perhaps TRBD2 as D (6 bases). Germline CDR1 is MNHEY and CDR2 is SMNVEV (reference sequence). CDR3 length: 14 amino acids. The CDR3 DNA follows: TGTGCCAGCAGTGCCAGCGGGCGTGTTAATGGGCAGTTCTTC. Amino acid sequence: CASSASGRVNGQFF.

The chain couples TRBV6-5 to TRBJ2-1; no clear D. The CDR3 is 14 amino acids. Germline assignment: CDR1 MNHEY and CDR2 SVGAGI. Between the trimmed V and J ends, which lost 2 bases and 2 bases, there was a span of 7 bases. Written as DNA, the CDR3 is TGTGCCAGCAGTTACGGTACAGCCTACAATGAGCAGTTCTTC. This codes for CASSYGTAYNEQFF.

This clone was seen a single time. This chain links TRBV2 with TRBJ2-5, with D unresolved. V lost 3 bases, J lost 0 bases, and 8 bases lay in between. The CDR3 loop spans 14 amino acids. Germline assignment: CDR1 SNHLY and CDR2 FYNNEI. The chain's CDR3 is CASSDLKYQETQYF. The CDR3 DNA follows: TGTGCCAGCAGTGATCTCAAGTACCAAGAGACCCAGTACTTC. The complete variable domain, with remaining parts taken from reference TRBV2 and TRBJ2-5, reads EPEVTQTPSHQVTQMGQEVILRCVPISNHLYFYWYRQILGQKVEFLVSFYNNEISEKSEIFDDQFSVERPDGSNFTLKIRSTKLEDSAMYFCASSDLKYQETQYFGPGTRLLVL.

This clone has a handful of counts. This sequence joins TRBV30 and TRBJ1-5, with D tentatively TRBD1 (5 bases). The V end was cut by 3 bases, the J end by 5 bases, with 8 bases between. This CDR3 has 12 residues. Germline V lookup: CDR1 GTSNPN, CDR2 SVGIG (reference sequence). CDR3: CAWSVTDQPQHF. DNA for the CDR3: TGTGCCTGGAGCGTGACAGATCAGCCCCAGCATTTT.